This T cell receptor beta chain is from a study of blood T cell repertoires in COVID-19 (dated by TCRdb to 2018 to 2020). Broadly, across the study: The collaborator samples originated in the United States, Italy and Spain and spanned the acute and convalescent phases of COVID-19. The repertoires were made available in a free public database intended to serve as a resource for research on the immune response to SARS-CoV-2. Deeply sampled blood TCRbeta repertoires from subjects exposed to, actively infected with, or recovered from COVID-19 were included in the dataset. Sample metadata almost always included a de-identified subject ID, COVID-19 status, age in years and sex. The prospective study material was composed of cDNA or gDNA derived from T cells, B-cell-depleted T cells, or PBMCs. The samples were drawn from two sources: the first 160 participants of the ongoing ImmuneRACE study, and about 1,300 subjects contributed by 6 global collaborators. Where HLA class I and class II types were available, the types were taken from metadata supplied by the sample provider, not from assay-based typing.

Findings and caveats that apply to the study as a whole: The amount of clinical and demographic metadata varied by source and participant and was provided uncurated.

The immunoSEQ Assay, a bias-controlled multiplex PCR, was used to amplify TCRbeta CDR3 regions from genomic DNA. The authors processed their data as follows. The number of nucleated cells in each sample was estimated from the amplification of reference gene primers within the assay. To quantify the absolute abundance of each unique TCRbeta CDR3 rearrangement, sequence reads were collapsed and filtered. For each sample, productive Simpson clonality was calculated as the square root of Simpson's diversity index across productive rearrangements. TCRdb obtained this table from immuneACCESS and retained in-frame rearrangements with V and J assigned. These tables miss some clones; where compared with another copy, unresolved V genes account for less than half of the shortfall, and the remainder is unexplained. V, J and clone size are taken as reported in that table, and D and trimming were inferred from the DNA itself. Here the sample has under 500,000 clones; 85% to 90% occur a single time. The top ten hold around 1.1% of the sample.

Participants in the prospective study were aged roughly 18 to 95 years, lived in some 24 United States geographic areas, and enrolled through a virtual design. In the prospective study, cohorts were assigned on the basis of participant-reported clinical history obtained from a screening survey and a study questionnaire. Recovered participants in ImmuneRACE Cohort 3 were defined as having two consecutive negative NP/OP PCR tests, clearance from a healthcare professional, or resolution of symptoms. In the prospective study, whole blood, serum and a nasopharyngeal or oropharyngeal swab were collected from each participant by mobile phlebotomists. Additional blood draws and questionnaires over a 2-month period could optionally be provided by prospective study participants. Before DNA extraction, blood samples from the prospective study were shipped at room temperature or frozen. From the cysteine up to the phenylalanine, the CDR3 has a length of 15 residues. The DNA shown is the 45-base CDR3, in frame from base 1. According to the germline V gene, CDR1 reads SQVTM and CDR2 reads ANQGSEA. Trimming takes 7 bases from V and 0 bases from J, and the germline ends sit 16 bases apart.

With respect to this clone: Which antigen it targets is not known. There are no base qualities to consult, and no much larger clone falls within one base.

The clonotype originates from a man aged 25-45 years who had recovered from COVID-19. Sequenced input: PBMCs or T cells enriched from blood (not recorded which). The receptor chain draws on TRBV29-1 and TRBJ2-1, and the D gene may be TRBD2, 6 bases matching. CDR3 reads: CSAARERSSYNEQFF. The DNA is TGCAGCGCCGCACGGGAGCGGAGCTCCTACAATGAGCAGTTCTTC.